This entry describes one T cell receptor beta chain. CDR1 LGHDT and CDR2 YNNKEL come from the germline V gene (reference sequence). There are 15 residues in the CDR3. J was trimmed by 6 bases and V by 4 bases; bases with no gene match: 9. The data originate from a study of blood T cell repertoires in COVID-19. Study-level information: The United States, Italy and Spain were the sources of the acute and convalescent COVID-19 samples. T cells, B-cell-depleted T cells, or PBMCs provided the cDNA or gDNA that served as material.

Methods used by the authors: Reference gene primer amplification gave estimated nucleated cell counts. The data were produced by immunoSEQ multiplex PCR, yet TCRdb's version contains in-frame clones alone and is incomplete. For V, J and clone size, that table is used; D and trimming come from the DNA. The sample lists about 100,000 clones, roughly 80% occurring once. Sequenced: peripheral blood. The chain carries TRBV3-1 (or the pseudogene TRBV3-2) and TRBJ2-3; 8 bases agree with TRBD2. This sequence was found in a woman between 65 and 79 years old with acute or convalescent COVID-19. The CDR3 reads CASSPRTSSFDTQYF. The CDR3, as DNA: TGTGCCAGCAGCCCTCGGACTAGCTCATTTGATACGCAGTATTTT.